The 15 T cell receptor beta chains below were found in one sample sequenced in a study of T cells after yellow fever vaccination. A single record per CDR3 protein comes from TCRdb applying MiXCR to the 5' RACE reads. The sample carries fewer than 400,000 distinct CDR3 sequences, over 8.5% recorded once. Sequences were derived from CD4+ T cells sorted from PBMCs, sampled 45 days after the yellow fever booster vaccination. The receptors here all came from a young man who received the YFV17D yellow fever vaccine.

The rearrangement joins TRBV4-3 to TRBJ2-3; a weak D match, TRBD1 (5 bases). The CDR3 is 17 amino acids. Trimming shortened V by 4 bases and J by 4 bases, and 21 bases separated the two germline ends. Germline V gene sequence: CDR1 LGHNA, CDR2 YSLEER. CDR3 sequence: CASSPTGVRGVPDTQYF. Written as DNA, the CDR3 is TGCGCCAGCAGCCCCACGGGTGTAAGGGGTGTCCCAGATACGCAGTATTTT.

This clonotype appeared many times. The genes are TRBV5-1 and TRBJ2-7; TRBD2 aligns across 8 bases. This CDR3 spans 15 amino acids. Germline CDR1 is SGHRS and CDR2 is YFSETQ. V trimming: 4 bases; J trimming: 1 base; junction bases outside the gene matches: 7. The CDR3 sequence is CASSLRGGLSYEQYF. In DNA, the CDR3 is TGCGCCAGCAGCCTCCGGGGGGGGTTGTCCTACGAGCAGTACTTC.

The V and J genes are TRBV14 and TRBJ2-3; D gene unclear. CDR1 SGHDN and CDR2 FVKESK come from the germline V gene. V lost 0 bases and J 0 bases, leaving 10 bases between the germline ends. This CDR3 has 16 amino acids. The CDR3 coding sequence is TGTGCCAGCAGCCAAGATTGGGCCAGGAGCACAGATACGCAGTATTTT. This codes for CASSQDWARSTDTQYF.

V gene TRBV2 combines with J gene TRBJ2-4; 7 nucleotides agree with TRBD2. CDR3 length equals 13 residues. With V trimmed by 5 bases and J by 5 bases, 3 bases remained unmatched. Germline V lookup: CDR1 SNHLY, CDR2 FYNNEI. CDR3 sequence reads: CASSWTRENIQYF. The CDR3 nucleotides read TGTGCCAGCAGTTGGACTAGAGAAAACATTCAGTACTTC.

About this clonotype itself: At one of its ends the junction is not consistent with the germline gene, which may arise from a read error. This rearrangement joins TRBV23-1 to TRBJ2-4; possibly TRBD1 or TRBD2 for D (5 bases each). TRBV23-1 is an ORF, with its function uncertain. This CDR3 region has 13 residues. The chain's CDR3 is CASSQLMFRDGDF. The CDR3 nucleotides read TGCGCCAGCAGTCAATTAATGTTCCGGGACGGGGACTTC.

This clonotype was detected a few times. A read error may produce the germline difference seen at one junction end. The rearrangement links TRBV4-1 to TRBJ2-5; 9 nucleotides agree with TRBD2. The CDR3 extends over 15 amino acids. In germline, CDR1 is MGHRA, CDR2 YSYEKL. The CDR3 sequence is CSSSQPGLAGETQYF. CDR3 sequence (DNA): TGCTCCAGCAGCCAACCGGGACTAGCAGGAGAGACCCAGTACTTC.

This clonotype was seen a handful of times. CDR3 sequence: CASSLAPHTEAFF. The CDR3, as DNA: TGTGCCAGCAGTTTAGCACCCCACACTGAAGCTTTCTTT. This chain uses TRBV12-3 or TRBV12-4 with TRBJ1-1; D gene unclear. This CDR3 has 13 amino acids. Trimming left V 0 bases short and J 3 bases short, with 5 bases between.

This clonotype appeared a few times. The chain combines TRBV7-2 with TRBJ1-2, with 9 nucleotides matching TRBD1. The trim removed 3 bases at V and 6 bases at J, leaving 8 bases unmatched. CDR1 is SGHTA, CDR2 FQGNSA, per germline. The CDR3 extends over 15 amino acids. The CDR3 loop reads CASSLPPQGANGYTF. The DNA for the CDR3 is TGTGCCAGCAGCTTGCCCCCACAGGGGGCTAATGGCTACACCTTC.

This clonotype was recorded a few times. The genes are TRBV20-1 and TRBJ1-1; no clear D. Trimming removed 3 bases at V and 2 bases at J, with 16 bases between. Germline values: CDR1 DFQATT, CDR2 SNEGSKA (reference sequence). The CDR3 totals 15 residues. In nucleotides, the CDR3 is TGCAGTGCTAGGAGAAGCCGCCTGGAAAACACTGAAGCTTTCTTT. This encodes CSARRSRLENTEAFF.

The CDR3 nucleotides are TGTGCCAGCAGCCTGGGGGGGAGCAGGAACTATGGCTACACCTTC. Its translation: CASSLGGSRNYGYTF. The chain uses TRBV5-4 and TRBJ1-2, with TRBD1 as a possible D gene (5 bases). CDR1 is SGHNT, CDR2 YYREEE, per germline (reference sequence). The V gene lost 4 bases and the J gene lost 2 bases, with 15 bases spanning the gap. This CDR3 contains 15 residues.

The chain couples TRBV9 to TRBJ1-4; maybe TRBD1 (5 bases). Germline V lookup: CDR1 SGDLS, CDR2 YYNGEE. V dropped 3 bases and J dropped 6 bases, with 18 bases sitting between them. The CDR3 is 16 amino acids. CDR3 sequence reads: CASSARLGLGDEKLFF. The CDR3 region has the DNA TGTGCCAGCAGCGCCCGATTGGGGTTAGGGGATGAAAAACTGTTTTTT.

This clonotype was recorded at least ten times. The rearrangement joins TRBV6-5 to TRBJ1-6, with D unclear. Deletions cut 5 bases from V and 9 bases from J, with 17 bases between. Germline V CDR1 and CDR2: MNHEY, SVGAGI. The CDR3 is made up of 15 amino acids. The CDR3 reads CASSTGYDGGSPLHF. DNA of the CDR3: TGTGCCAGCAGTACCGGCTATGACGGAGGTTCACCCCTCCACTTT.

This clonotype was seen repeatedly, ten times or more. The chain has TRBV18 and TRBJ2-5; no clear D gene. V was trimmed by 0 bases and J by 2 bases, leaving 4 bases between them. The CDR3 is 13 residues long. The germline CDR1 and CDR2 sequences are KGHSH and LQKENI. The CDR3 DNA is TGTGCCAGCTCACCACCAGGACAAGAGACCCAGTACTTC. Translated, it gives CASSPPGQETQYF.

This clonotype was recorded many times. The V call is TRBV4-3, the J call TRBJ2-2, with D maybe TRBD1 (6 bases). The germline V gene encodes CDR1 LGHNA and CDR2 YSLEER. The CDR3 length is 14 residues. The V gene lost 4 bases and the J gene lost 6 bases, with 12 bases spanning the gap. The CDR3 DNA follows: TGCGCCAGCAGCCCCTCAAGACAGGCCGGGGAGCTGTTTTTT. Its protein product is CASSPSRQAGELFF.

This clonotype occurred once. V gene TRBV20-1 combines with J gene TRBJ2-3; no clear D. CDR3 length: 15 residues. V was clipped by 0 bases and J by 0 bases, with 10 bases between them. Germline CDR1 and CDR2: DFQATT and SNEGSKA (reference sequence). CDR3 loop: CSARDGRFSTDTQYF. The CDR3 region has the DNA TGCAGTGCTAGAGATGGCAGGTTTAGCACAGATACGCAGTATTTT.